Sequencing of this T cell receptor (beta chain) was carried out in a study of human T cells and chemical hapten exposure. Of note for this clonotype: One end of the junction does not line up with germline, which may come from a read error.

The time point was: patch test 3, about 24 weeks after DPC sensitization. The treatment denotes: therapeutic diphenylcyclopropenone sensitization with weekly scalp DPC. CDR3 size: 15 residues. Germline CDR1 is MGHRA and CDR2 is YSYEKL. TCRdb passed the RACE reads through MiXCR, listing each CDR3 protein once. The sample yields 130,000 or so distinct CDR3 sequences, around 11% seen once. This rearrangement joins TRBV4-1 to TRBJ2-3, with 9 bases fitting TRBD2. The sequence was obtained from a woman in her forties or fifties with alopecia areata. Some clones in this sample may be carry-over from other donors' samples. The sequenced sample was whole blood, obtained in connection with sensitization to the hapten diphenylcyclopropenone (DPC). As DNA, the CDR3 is TGCGCCAACAGCCAAGCCTCTAGCGGGGCAGATACGCAGTATTTT. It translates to CANSQASSGADTQYF.